Each of the 31 T cell receptor beta chains below was sequenced from the same sample in a study of T cell responses to AZD1222 COVID-19 vaccine. The method was immunoSEQ multiplex PCR; TCRdb's version includes in-frame clones alone and lacks a portion of them. The table includes about 120,000 clones, around nine tenths detected once. This specimen consisted of peripheral blood, obtained on day 0 of AZD1222 vaccination. Source of these receptors: an adult in good health.

This rearrangement joins TRBV3-1 (or the pseudogene TRBV3-2) to TRBJ1-2; TRBD1 is a possible D gene (5 bases). With 3 bases removed from V and 13 bases from J, the gap between germline ends came to 21 bases. CDR1 is LGHDT, CDR2 YNNKEL, per germline (reference sequence). The CDR3 spans 14 residues. The CDR3 sequence: CASSHPRDSVLPTF. Written as DNA, the CDR3 is TGTGCCAGCAGCCACCCGAGGGACTCGGTACTACCCACCTTC.

The chain employs TRBV3-1 (or the pseudogene TRBV3-2) and TRBJ1-3, with D tentatively TRBD1 (6 bases). In germline, CDR1 is LGHDT, CDR2 YNNKEL (reference sequence). The ends were cut back, 4 bases at V and 1 base at J, with 11 bases in the middle. The CDR3 covers 15 residues. The CDR3 DNA follows: TGTGCCAGCAGCCCGTATCAGGGGTCTGGAAACACCATATATTTT. This encodes CASSPYQGSGNTIYF.

This chain uses TRBV28 with TRBJ2-1; 9 bases are a match to TRBD1. The J segment lost 2 bases and the V segment lost 5 bases, leaving 16 bases of the junction unmatched. In germline, CDR1 is MDHEN, CDR2 SYDVKM. This CDR3 comprises 19 residues. CDR3 loop: CASSGGGTGSGRAYNEQFF. As DNA, the CDR3 is TGTGCCAGCAGTGGGGGGGGGACAGGGAGTGGGAGGGCCTACAATGAGCAGTTCTTC.

DNA of the CDR3: TGTGCCAGCAGTTTCCCCCGGGACAAAAAAAACATTCAGTACTTC. Encoded protein: CASSFPRDKKNIQYF. This sequence joins TRBV28 and TRBJ2-4; possible D gene TRBD1, 6 bases. CDR1 is MDHEN, CDR2 SYDVKM, per germline. The CDR3 covers 15 residues. With 3 bases removed from V and 4 bases from J, the gap between germline ends came to 13 bases.

This clone was seen just once. The chain combines TRBV28 with TRBJ1-5; 8 bases agree with TRBD1. V dropped 2 bases and J dropped 4; count of bases not matched to a gene: 4. In germline, CDR1 is MDHEN, CDR2 SYDVKM. The CDR3 runs 15 residues. The CDR3 bases are TGTGCCAGCAGTTTACCTAGGACAGGGAATCAGCCCCAGCATTTT. Protein: CASSLPRTGNQPQHF.

This chain uses TRBV7-9 with TRBJ2-1, with 10 bases fitting TRBD2. Germline CDR1 SEHNR, CDR2 FQNEAQ (reference sequence). V was clipped by 5 bases and J by 1 base; unmatched bases: 5. The CDR3 has 16 residues. CDR3 coding DNA: TGTGCCAGCAGCCCGCAGGGACTAGCGTCCTACAATGAGCAGTTCTTC. It specifies CASSPQGLASYNEQFF.

The chain employs TRBV6-6 and TRBJ1-2; D is undetermined. V lost 7 bases and J 0 bases, leaving 6 bases between the germline ends. Germline V gene lookup returns CDR1 MNHNY and CDR2 SVGAGI (reference sequence). This CDR3 region has 12 residues. CDR3 loop: CASTVANYGYTF. The CDR3, as DNA: TGTGCCAGCACCGTAGCTAACTATGGCTACACCTTC.

The rearrangement uses TRBV3-1 (or the pseudogene TRBV3-2) and TRBJ2-5; possibly TRBD2 for D (6 bases). The V end lost 5 bases, the J end lost 2 bases, and 9 bases lay between the germline ends. The CDR3 is 13 amino acids. Germline CDR1 LGHDT, CDR2 YNNKEL (reference sequence). The CDR3 is CASSAAGQETQYF. Here the CDR3 DNA reads TGTGCCAGCAGCGCTGCGGGACAAGAGACCCAGTACTTC.

The CDR3 here is CASSVGAVEAFF. Written as DNA, the CDR3 is TGTGCCAGCAGTGTGGGGGCGGTTGAAGCTTTCTTT. V gene TRBV28 combines with J gene TRBJ1-1; D is possibly TRBD1 (6 bases). From germline, CDR1 is MDHEN and CDR2 SYDVKM. The ends were cut back, 5 bases at V and 7 bases at J, with 11 bases in the middle. The CDR3 length is 12 residues.

This clone occurred once. The chain combines TRBV2 with TRBJ2-7; D is unresolved. CDR3 length equals 13 residues. The V end was cut by 4 bases, the J end by 2 bases, with 9 bases between. Looked up from germline, CDR1 is SNHLY and CDR2 is FYNNEI. CDR3 region: CASSVGRTYEQYF. The CDR3 DNA is TGTGCCAGCAGTGTTGGCAGGACCTACGAGCAGTACTTC.

The chain links TRBV19 to TRBJ1-5, with TRBD1 matching 9 bases. V shed 6 bases, J shed 4 bases, and the junction held 1 base outside the gene matches. The germline V gene has CDR1 LNHDA and CDR2 SQIVND (reference sequence). CDR3 length equals 13 residues. This CDR3 reads CASRGQGNQPQHF. The CDR3 bases are TGTGCCAGTAGAGGACAGGGGAATCAGCCCCAGCATTTT.

This chain joins TRBV19 and TRBJ1-2; D gene uncertain. The CDR3 totals 13 residues. The V end was cut by 6 bases, the J end by 1 base, with 9 bases between. CDR1 and CDR2 from the germline V gene are LNHDA and SQIVND (reference sequence). CDR3 protein: CASSTTDNYGYTF. For the CDR3, the DNA is TGTGCCAGTAGCACGACCGATAACTATGGCTACACCTTC.

The gene calls are TRBV28 and TRBJ1-2, with 7 nucleotides matching TRBD1. V shed 6 bases, J shed 0 bases, and the junction held 4 bases outside the gene matches. Per germline, CDR1 MDHEN and CDR2 SYDVKM. This CDR3 spans 14 amino acids. CDR3 nucleotides: TGTGCCAGCAGACTCCAGGGGGCTAACTATGGCTACACCTTC. Protein product: CASRLQGANYGYTF.

The chain uses TRBV28 and TRBJ2-2; 7 nucleotides align to TRBD2. Germline V gene sequence: CDR1 MDHEN, CDR2 SYDVKM. After removal of 6 bases from V and 6 bases from J, the junction contained 10 bases not matched to a gene. CDR3 length equals 15 residues. In DNA, the CDR3 is TGTGCCAGCAGATCCGGGACTATCCGCGCCGGGGAGCTGTTTTTT. It is translated as CASRSGTIRAGELFF.

This clone was seen a few times. The chain is built from TRBV9 and TRBJ2-2; D remains unclear. Trimming left V 5 bases short and J 8 bases short, with 19 bases between. The CDR3 extends over 15 amino acids. Germline V gives CDR1 SGDLS, CDR2 YYNGEE. CDR3 sequence: CASSPTWRIEGELFF. The CDR3 coding sequence is TGTGCCAGCAGTCCTACTTGGAGAATAGAAGGGGAGCTGTTTTTT.

This clone was detected only once. This chain links TRBV6-5 with TRBJ2-7; TRBD1 matches 9 bases. With V trimmed by 10 bases and J by 4 bases, 8 bases remained unmatched. There are 13 residues in the CDR3. The germline CDR1 and CDR2 sequences are MNHEY and SVGAGI. CDR3 region: CATETGGGYEQYF. The CDR3 region has the DNA TGTGCCACCGAGACAGGGGGAGGGTACGAGCAGTACTTC.

CDR3 DNA: TGTGCCAGCAGTGAAGATAGGGGGGGTGAGCAGTTCTTC. Amino acid sequence: CASSEDRGGEQFF. The rearrangement links TRBV2 to TRBJ2-1; a possible D gene is TRBD2 (7 bases). With 1 base removed from V and 9 bases from J, the gap between germline ends came to 10 bases. Germline loops: CDR1 SNHLY, CDR2 FYNNEI. CDR3 size: 13 residues.

The chain is built from TRBV5-6 and TRBJ1-2, with a weak D call TRBD1 (6 bases). V gave up 2 bases and J gave up 3 bases, with 11 bases separating them. From germline, CDR1 is SGHDT and CDR2 YYEEEE. CDR3 length equals 14 residues. Written as DNA, the CDR3 is TGTGCCAGCAGCTTAGGGGGGGTTGACTATGGCTACACCTTC. It translates to CASSLGGVDYGYTF.

With regard to this clone: One end of the junction does not line up with germline, which may come from a read error. V is TRBV5-1 and J is TRBJ1-4, with 9 bases matching TRBD1. The V gene's germline CDR1 is SGHRS and CDR2 YFSETQ. The CDR3 covers 14 residues. CDR3 nucleotides: TGCGCCAGCAGGCCCGGGACAGGGAGCCCCGGGCGGGTTTTT. Its protein is CASRPGTGSPGRVF.

This clone was observed once. V and J are TRBV30 and TRBJ2-7; D is possibly TRBD2 (5 bases). There are 13 residues in the CDR3. The V end lost 2 bases, the J end lost 2 bases, and 10 bases lay between the germline ends. Germline CDR1 GTSNPN, CDR2 SVGIG (reference sequence). CDR3 coding DNA: TGTGCCTGGAGTAACGGGGAAACCTACGAGCAGTACTTC. This sequence encodes CAWSNGETYEQYF.

In its sample, this clone was seen once. This sequence joins TRBV19 and TRBJ1-5; 7 nucleotides line up with TRBD1. V gave up 10 bases and J gave up 5 bases; unmatched junction bases: 11. Germline V CDR1 and CDR2: LNHDA, SQIVND (reference sequence). The CDR3 runs 14 residues. The CDR3 DNA is TGTGCCACCTCTCATGACAGGGTTTATCAGCCCCAGCATTTT. Translation gives CATSHDRVYQPQHF.

The genes are TRBV6-1 and TRBJ2-3; D is ambiguous. This CDR3 region has 16 residues. Per the germline V gene, CDR1 is MNHNS and CDR2 is SASEGT. The V and J ends lost 2 bases and 1 base respectively, with 13 bases between them. In DNA, the CDR3 is TGTGCCAGCAGTGAACGGGCAGGCGCCCGCACAGATACGCAGTATTTT. This encodes CASSERAGARTDTQYF.

This chain connects TRBV27 to TRBJ1-4; tentative D call: TRBD1 (6 bases). The ends were cut back, 6 bases at V and 8 bases at J, with 16 bases in the middle. The V gene's germline CDR1 is MNHEY and CDR2 SMNVEV (reference sequence). The CDR3 is 14 amino acids. The CDR3 region has the DNA TGTGCCAGCAGGACGGGAGGGGGAGGGGAAAAACTGTTTTTT. Translated: CASRTGGGGEKLFF.

V and J are TRBV19 and TRBJ2-4, with TRBD2 as a possible D gene (5 bases). V lost 4 bases to trimming and J lost 9 bases, with 16 bases between them. CDR1 LNHDA and CDR2 SQIVND come from the germline V gene (reference sequence). The CDR3 contains 14 residues. This CDR3 reads CASSTDGLAPIQYF. CDR3 nucleotide sequence: TGTGCCAGTAGTACGGATGGGCTAGCCCCCATTCAGTACTTC.

This chain uses TRBV15 with TRBJ2-2, with 7 bases aligning to TRBD1. This CDR3 has 17 residues. Germline CDR1 and CDR2: LNHNV and YYDKDF (reference sequence). The V segment lost 1 base and the J segment 3 bases; nucleotides outside the gene matches: 8. The CDR3 region is CATSRGRTGVYTGELFF. In nucleotides, the CDR3 is TGTGCCACCAGCAGAGGGCGAACAGGGGTCTACACCGGGGAGCTGTTTTTT.

This clone is a singleton in its sample. The chain is built from TRBV14 and TRBJ1-3; no firm D call. Germline-derived CDR1 and CDR2 are SGHDN and FVKESK. This CDR3 contains 14 residues. V lost 3 bases to trimming and J lost 4 bases, with 10 bases between them. The CDR3 sequence: CASSQRVGGNTIYF. For the CDR3, the DNA is TGTGCCAGCAGCCAGCGAGTCGGGGGAAACACCATATATTTT.

The V call is TRBV11-3, the J call TRBJ2-5, with D unclear. CDR1 is SGHNT and CDR2 is YENEEA in the germline V gene. This CDR3 is 13 amino acids long. Trimming took 1 base from V and 2 from J, leaving 5 bases between them. The DNA for the CDR3 is TGTGCCAGCAGCTTAGGGGGTCAAGAGACCCAGTACTTC. Its protein is CASSLGGQETQYF.

V usage is TRBV27 and J usage is TRBJ1-2, with 7 positions matching TRBD1. Germline V lookup: CDR1 MNHEY, CDR2 SMNVEV (reference sequence). The CDR3 is made up of 13 amino acids. Trimming removed 6 bases from V and 6 bases from J; junction bases left unmatched: 7. The CDR3 loop reads CASRRQGGDGYTF. The DNA for the CDR3 is TGTGCCAGCAGGCGACAGGGCGGGGATGGCTACACCTTC.

This clone appeared a single time. This rearrangement joins TRBV24-1 to TRBJ1-5, with 10 bases identical to TRBD1. Germline trimming cut 2 bases from V and 4 bases from J; bases unmatched to any gene: 7. CDR3 length: 17 residues. Germline loops: CDR1 KGHDR, CDR2 SFDVKD. The CDR3 reads CATSDSGQGITNQPQHF. The CDR3 DNA reads TGTGCCACCAGTGATTCGGGACAGGGGATAACGAATCAGCCCCAGCATTTT.

This chain links TRBV5-1 with TRBJ2-6; 8 bases are shared with TRBD1. The CDR3 covers 16 residues. The germline V gene encodes CDR1 SGHRS and CDR2 YFSETQ. V lost 4 bases to trimming and J lost 4 bases; unmatched junction nucleotides: 7. The CDR3 DNA reads as TGCGCCAGCAGCACCGGACAGGGTTTCGGGGCCAACGTCCTGACTTTC. Amino acids: CASSTGQGFGANVLTF.

The genes are TRBV13 and TRBJ1-6; D gene unclear. Germline lookup yields CDR1 PRHDT and CDR2 FYEKMQ (reference sequence). There are 13 residues in the CDR3. The V gene lost 7 bases and the J gene lost 1 base, with 5 bases spanning the gap. The CDR3 DNA sequence: TGTGCCAGCAAAGAGTCCTATAATTCACCCCTCCACTTT. Translation: CASKESYNSPLHF. The full variable domain, completed using reference TRBV13 and TRBJ1-6, is AAGVIQSPRHLIKEKRETATLKCYPIPRHDTVYWYQQGPGQDPQFLISFYEKMQSDKGSIPDRFSAQQFSDYHSELNMSSLELGDSALYFCASKESYNSPLHFGNGTRLTVT.